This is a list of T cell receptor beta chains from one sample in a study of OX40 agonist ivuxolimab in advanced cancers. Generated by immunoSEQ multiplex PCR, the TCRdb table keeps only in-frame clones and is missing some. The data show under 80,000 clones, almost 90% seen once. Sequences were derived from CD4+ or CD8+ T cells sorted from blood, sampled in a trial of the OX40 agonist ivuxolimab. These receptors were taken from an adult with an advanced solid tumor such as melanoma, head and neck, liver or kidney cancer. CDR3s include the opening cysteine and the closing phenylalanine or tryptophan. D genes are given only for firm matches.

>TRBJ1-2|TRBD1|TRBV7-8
TGTGCCAGCAGCCTAGCCTCGAATCGACAGGGGGCAGGTGGCTACACCTTC
CASSLASNRQGAGGYTF
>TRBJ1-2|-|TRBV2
TGTGCCAGCAGTGCACGACCTACCGGGACGGGTTATGGCTACACCTTC
CASSARPTGTGYGYTF
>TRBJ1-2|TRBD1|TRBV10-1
TGCGCCAGCAGTCGGGACAGGGGCTATGGCTACACCTTC
CASSRDRGYGYTF
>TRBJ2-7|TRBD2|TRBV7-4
TGTGCCAGCAGCTTAGAGGGACTAGCGGGAGTACGTCCCTACGAGCAGTACTTC
CASSLEGLAGVRPYEQYF
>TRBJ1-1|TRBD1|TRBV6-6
TGTGCCAGCAGGAGACAGGGAGGCTTTGAAGCTTTCTTT
CASRRQGGFEAFF
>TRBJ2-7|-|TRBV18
TGTGCCAGCTCTACGGGGGGCGGGACCTACGAGCAGTACTTC
CASSTGGGTYEQYF
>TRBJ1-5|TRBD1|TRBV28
TGTGCCAGCAGCTATGGACAGGGGTCTCAGCCCCAGCATTTT
CASSYGQGSQPQHF
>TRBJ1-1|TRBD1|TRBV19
TGTGCCAGTAGTATCGGCAGGGGGAGGACTGAAGCTTTCTTT
CASSIGRGRTEAFF
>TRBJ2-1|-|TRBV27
TGTGCCAGCAGTCCCCTTTCGGGGGTGCCTCTCAGGGAGCAGTTCTTC
CASSPLSGVPLREQFF
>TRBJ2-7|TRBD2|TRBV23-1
TGCGCCAGCAGTCAATCGCCCCCCCTCTCTAGCGGGAGCGCCGACGAGCAGTACTTC
CASSQSPPLSSGSADEQYF
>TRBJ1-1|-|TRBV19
TGTGCCAGTAGCATCGGAGGGGACAACACTGAAGCTTTCTTT
CASSIGGDNTEAFF
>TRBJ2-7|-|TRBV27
TGTGCCAGCAGACGGATTGGATCGTCCTACGAGCAGTACTTC
CASRRIGSSYEQYF
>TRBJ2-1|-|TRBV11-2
TGTGCCAGCAGCTTGAAACGGACATTGAACAATGAGCAGTTCTTC
CASSLKRTLNNEQFF
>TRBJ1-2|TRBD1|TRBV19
TGTGCCAGTAGTCCCCGGACAGGGGACCCCTATGGCTACACCTTC
CASSPRTGDPYGYTF